What follows describes a single TCR beta chain. What it binds is unknown. The entry originates in a study of blood T cells in healthy people across ages. Study-level points and caveats: A roughly linear age-dependent decrease characterized TCR beta diversity per million T cells. More naive CD4+ cells and higher diversity marked long-lived donors relative to aged donors. Naive T cell percentage showed a strong correlation with the diversity of TCR beta.

A second PCR, run for about 6 to 12 cycles, used a sample-barcoded 5' primer plus a J-beta primer mix. With 12 random nucleotides, a template-switch adaptor tagged each individual cDNA molecule. TCRdb redid the calling of the 5' RACE reads with MiXCR, one entry per CDR3 protein. In the table there are under 2,000,000 distinct CDR3 sequences, about 50% of which are singletons. The germline CDR1 and CDR2 sequences are MNHNS and SASEGT. This CDR3 has 14 residues. V gave up 6 bases and J gave up 4 bases, with 15 bases separating them. The sequenced material came from blood. The J gene is TRBJ1-2, the V gene TRBV6-1; no firm D call. The receptor was derived from a woman aged 40 to 50 in good health. The CDR3 DNA follows: TGTGCCAGCAGGGCGAGTGAGTTATCCTATGGCTACACCTTC. The encoded protein is CASRASELSYGYTF.